What follows are 25 T cell receptor beta chains derived from one specimen sequenced in a study of blood T cell repertoires in COVID-19. The data were produced by immunoSEQ multiplex PCR, yet TCRdb's version contains in-frame clones alone and is incomplete. The repertoire has around 60,000 clones, approximately 90% of them found once; the top ten carry under 4%. The source material was peripheral blood. The source of these receptors is a man aged 70 or older with acute or convalescent COVID-19.

The gene calls are TRBV18 and TRBJ2-3, with TRBD1 matching over 9 bases. CDR3 length equals 16 residues. The ends lost 1 base at V and 4 bases at J; junction bases unmatched: 6. Germline lookup yields CDR1 KGHSH and CDR2 LQKENI. As DNA, the CDR3 is TGTGCCAGCTCACCACGACAGGGGGTGTTCGCAGATACGCAGTATTTT. Translating gives CASSPRQGVFADTQYF.

The chain carries TRBV5-1 and TRBJ1-2, with TRBD1 matching over 9 bases. The CDR3 is made up of 15 amino acids. Germline V gene data show CDR1 as SGHRS and CDR2 as YFSETQ. V lost 2 bases to trimming and J lost 5 bases; unmatched junction nucleotides: 7. CDR3 nucleotides: TGCGCCAGCAGCTTACAGGACAGGGGCACTTATGGCTACACCTTC. Translation gives CASSLQDRGTYGYTF.

The rearrangement uses TRBV27 and TRBJ1-2, with 8 bases fitting TRBD1. With 7 bases clipped from V and 3 bases from J, the junction kept 4 bases outside the gene matches. CDR1 is MNHEY and CDR2 is SMNVEV in the germline V gene (reference sequence). This CDR3 has 13 amino acids. CDR3 sequence (DNA): TGTGCCAGCACTAGACAGGGGTACTATGGCTACACCTTC. Translating it yields CASTRQGYYGYTF.

This clone was observed once. The rearrangement links TRBV6-2 or TRBV6-3 to TRBJ1-5; 7 bases fit TRBD1. Germline CDR1 MNHEY, CDR2 SVGEGT. Trimming removed 4 bases from V and 2 bases from J; junction bases left unmatched: 5. This CDR3 contains 15 residues. The CDR3 DNA follows: TGTGCCAGCAGTTTTACAGGGGTGGGCAATCAGCCCCAGCATTTT. This encodes CASSFTGVGNQPQHF.

The V call is TRBV14, the J call TRBJ1-2, with D perhaps TRBD1 (6 bases). CDR1 is SGHDN, CDR2 FVKESK, per germline. The CDR3 extends over 14 amino acids. Trimming cost V 1 base and J 7 bases, with 13 bases left between them. The CDR3 spells CASSQATGSLGYTF. The DNA of the CDR3 is TGTGCCAGCAGCCAAGCTACAGGGTCTCTTGGCTACACCTTC.

The chain couples TRBV6-5 to TRBJ2-3; the D gene is possibly TRBD1 (6 bases). CDR1 and CDR2 (germline): MNHEY, SVGAGI. V shed 7 bases and J shed 0 bases, with 11 bases lying between them. The CDR3 is 14 amino acids. The CDR3, as DNA: TGTGCCAGCACGACAGGACCCAGCACAGATACGCAGTATTTT. It is translated as CASTTGPSTDTQYF.

Many counts were recorded for this clone. The gene calls are TRBV7-2 and TRBJ2-6; a weak D match, TRBD1 (5 bases). Trimming took 4 bases from V and 8 from J, leaving 12 bases between them. This CDR3 is built from 14 residues. CDR1 is SGHTA, CDR2 FQGNSA, per germline. The CDR3 DNA reads TGTGCCAGCAGCTCGACCAGGGATACCAACGTCCTGACTTTC. Protein sequence: CASSSTRDTNVLTF.

The chain joins TRBV7-9 to TRBJ2-2; 9 nucleotides align to TRBD1. Germline V gene lookup returns CDR1 SEHNR and CDR2 FQNEAQ (reference sequence). Trimming at V came to 5 bases and at J to 5 bases, leaving 6 bases not matched to a gene. The CDR3 is made up of 15 amino acids. The CDR3 spells CASSRQGVVTGELFF. For the CDR3, the DNA is TGTGCCAGCAGCCGACAGGGGGTTGTGACCGGGGAGCTGTTTTTT.

CDR3: CASSRLAGGSTDTQYF. The CDR3 DNA is TGTGCCAGCAGCCGATTAGCGGGGGGGAGCACAGATACGCAGTATTTT. The gene calls are TRBV7-6 and TRBJ2-3, with 11 bases lining up with TRBD2. Trimming removed 5 bases from V and 0 bases from J; junction bases left unmatched: 4. Germline CDR1 SGHVS, CDR2 FNYEAQ. The CDR3 is made up of 16 amino acids.

The chain combines TRBV10-3 with TRBJ2-1; 10 nucleotides line up with TRBD2. The V and J ends lost 6 bases and 7 bases, in that order; junction bases with no gene match: 6. CDR1 is ENHRY and CDR2 is SYGVKD in the germline V gene. The CDR3 is 14 residues long. In DNA, the CDR3 is TGTGCCATCAGCCGAGCGGGAGGGGGGAATGAGCAGTTCTTC. This codes for CAISRAGGGNEQFF.

The chain uses TRBV2 and TRBJ1-2; tentative D call: TRBD1 (6 bases). The CDR3 is 14 amino acids. Germline lookup yields CDR1 SNHLY and CDR2 FYNNEI. The germline V and J ends were trimmed by 4 bases and 2 bases, with 11 bases remaining between them. The CDR3 DNA follows: TGTGCCAGCAGTGGACAGGCGTCGAACTATGGCTACACCTTC. Residues: CASSGQASNYGYTF.

The rearrangement joins TRBV28 to TRBJ2-2; unclear D gene. The V gene's germline CDR1 is MDHEN and CDR2 SYDVKM. The CDR3 runs 12 residues. The V end lost 2 bases, the J end lost 5 bases, and 3 bases lay between the germline ends. CDR3 protein: CASSLQTGELFF. The DNA of the CDR3 is TGTGCCAGCAGTTTACAGACCGGGGAGCTGTTTTTT.

The rearrangement links TRBV3-1 (or the pseudogene TRBV3-2) to TRBJ1-3, with 10 bases identical to TRBD1. V trimming: 2 bases; J trimming: 1 base; junction bases outside the gene matches: 5. The CDR3 is made up of 17 amino acids. Germline V gene lookup returns CDR1 LGHDT and CDR2 YNNKEL (reference sequence). Written as DNA, the CDR3 is TGTGCCAGCAGCCAACGGACAGGGGGACTTTCTGGAAACACCATATATTTT. Translation: CASSQRTGGLSGNTIYF.

The CDR3 coding sequence is TGTGCCAGCAGCTGGACAGATTCACCCCTCCACTTT. Translated: CASSWTDSPLHF. This chain connects TRBV13 to TRBJ1-6, with D perhaps TRBD1 (6 bases). The germline CDR1 and CDR2 sequences are PRHDT and FYEKMQ (reference sequence). V gave up 4 bases and J gave up 8 bases, with 6 bases separating them. The CDR3 runs 12 residues.

This chain uses TRBV5-1 with TRBJ1-3; D possibly corresponds to TRBD1 (6 bases). Germline loops: CDR1 SGHRS, CDR2 YFSETQ. This CDR3 comprises 15 residues. V was shortened by 3 bases and J by 0 bases, with 10 bases between the two germline ends. Here the CDR3 reads CASSSRGASGNTIYF. CDR3 nucleotide sequence: TGCGCCAGCAGCTCCCGGGGGGCCTCTGGAAACACCATATATTTT.

V is TRBV18 and J is TRBJ2-2, with D unclear. This CDR3 region has 14 residues. Per germline, CDR1 KGHSH and CDR2 LQKENI. V was shortened by 4 bases and J by 6 bases, with 12 bases between the two germline ends. CDR3 nucleotide sequence: TGTGCCAGCTCACTGACACCTCGGTCCGGGGAGCTGTTTTTT. Its translation is CASSLTPRSGELFF.

The chain combines TRBV9 with TRBJ1-2; TRBD1 aligns across 8 bases. V gave up 0 bases and J gave up 4 bases; unmatched junction bases: 5. CDR3 size: 15 residues. Germline lookup yields CDR1 SGDLS and CDR2 YYNGEE. The CDR3 bases are TGTGCCAGCAGCGTAGGGCAGGGGGCTTCCTATGGCTACACCTTC. Translated, it gives CASSVGQGASYGYTF.

V and J are TRBV12-3 or TRBV12-4 and TRBJ1-2, with D tentatively TRBD1 (5 bases). The CDR3 consists of 13 residues. Trimming removed 7 bases from V and 4 bases from J, with 13 bases in between. The CDR3 spells CASTWRGVYGYTF. CDR3 in DNA: TGTGCCAGCACCTGGCGGGGCGTCTATGGCTACACCTTC.

The V gene is TRBV11-2, the J gene TRBJ2-7, with 8 positions matching TRBD1. Germline V gives CDR1 SGHAT, CDR2 FQNNGV. CDR3 length: 15 amino acids. V trimming: 4 bases; J trimming: 3 bases; junction bases outside the gene matches: 8. The CDR3 bases are TGTGCCAGCAGCTCCCTCGGACAGGGTAGCTACGAGCAGTACTTC. Translated, it gives CASSSLGQGSYEQYF. The entire variable domain, with the rest obtained from reference TRBV11-2 and TRBJ2-7, is as follows: EAGVAQSPRYKIIEKRQSVAFWCNPISGHATLYWYQQILGQGPKLLIQFQNNGVVDDSQLPKDRFSAERLKGVDSTLKIQPAKLEDSAVYLCASSSLGQGSYEQYFGPGTRLTVT.

J is TRBJ2-1 and V is TRBV7-3; 12 bases match TRBD2. The germline gives CDR1 SGHTA, CDR2 FQGTGA. This CDR3 has 15 residues. Trimming cost V 3 bases and J 3 bases; bases outside gene matches: 0. CDR3 region: CASSLGLAGYNEQFF. DNA of the CDR3: TGTGCCAGCAGCTTGGGACTAGCGGGCTACAATGAGCAGTTCTTC.

The rearrangement links TRBV10-2 to TRBJ2-2; tentatively, D is TRBD1 (6 bases). This CDR3 has 14 residues. Between the trimmed V and J ends, which lost 11 bases and 1 base, there was a span of 14 bases. Looked up from germline, CDR1 is WSHSY and CDR2 is SAAADI. CDR3 in DNA: TGCGCCCCCAGACGACAGGAGAACACCGGGGAGCTGTTTTTT. It yields the protein CAPRRQENTGELFF.

The chain couples TRBV3-1 (or the pseudogene TRBV3-2) to TRBJ2-5; D perhaps matches TRBD1 (6 bases). The CDR3 has 16 amino acids. Deletions cut 7 bases from V and 0 bases from J, with 18 bases between. Germline V gene lookup returns CDR1 LGHDT and CDR2 YNNKEL (reference sequence). The CDR3 DNA is TGTGCCAGCACGGACTTCACAGGGATTTACCAAGAGACCCAGTACTTC. Translating it yields CASTDFTGIYQETQYF.

V is TRBV19 and J is TRBJ1-6; D is unresolved. The CDR3 is 13 amino acids. Germline values: CDR1 LNHDA, CDR2 SQIVND (reference sequence). The germline V and J ends were trimmed by 4 bases and 7 bases, with 8 bases remaining between them. CDR3 loop: CASSRSVNSPLHF. The CDR3 DNA reads TGTGCCAGTAGTAGGTCAGTGAATTCACCCCTCCACTTT.

CDR3: CASSGVNTEAFF. The DNA of the CDR3 is TGTGCCAGCTCCGGGGTGAACACTGAAGCTTTCTTT. J is TRBJ1-1 and V is TRBV6-6; D is uncertain. The CDR3 is 12 residues long. The germline gives CDR1 MNHNY, CDR2 SVGAGI (reference sequence). V shed 8 bases and J shed 0 bases, with 7 bases lying between them.

The chain is built from TRBV7-3 and TRBJ2-5, with 9 nucleotides matching TRBD2. This CDR3 comprises 15 residues. The germline CDR1 and CDR2 sequences are SGHTA and FQGTGA. The V gene end was trimmed by 5 bases and the J gene end by 2 bases; junction bases not matched to a gene: 6. The CDR3 coding sequence is TGTGCCAGCAGCCGTAGCGGGGGTGATCAAGAGACCCAGTACTTC. Protein sequence: CASSRSGGDQETQYF.